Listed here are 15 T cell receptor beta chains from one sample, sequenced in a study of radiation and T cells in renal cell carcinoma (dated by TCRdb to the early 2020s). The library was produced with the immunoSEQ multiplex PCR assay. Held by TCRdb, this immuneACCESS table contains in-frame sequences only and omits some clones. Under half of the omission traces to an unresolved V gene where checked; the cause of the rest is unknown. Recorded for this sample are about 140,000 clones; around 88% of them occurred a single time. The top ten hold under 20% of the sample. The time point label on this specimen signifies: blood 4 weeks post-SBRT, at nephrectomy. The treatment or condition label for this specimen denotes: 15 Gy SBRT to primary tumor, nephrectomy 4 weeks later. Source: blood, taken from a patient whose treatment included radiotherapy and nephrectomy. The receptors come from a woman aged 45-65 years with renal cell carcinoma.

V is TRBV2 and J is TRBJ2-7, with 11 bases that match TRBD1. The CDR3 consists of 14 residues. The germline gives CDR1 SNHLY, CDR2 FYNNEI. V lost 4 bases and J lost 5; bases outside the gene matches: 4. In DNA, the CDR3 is TGTGCCAGCAGTGCAGGGACAGGGGGACACGAGCAGTACTTC. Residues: CASSAGTGGHEQYF. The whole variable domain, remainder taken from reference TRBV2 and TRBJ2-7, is EPEVTQTPSHQVTQMGQEVILRCVPISNHLYFYWYRQILGQKVEFLVSFYNNEISEKSEIFDDQFSVERPDGSNFTLKIRSTKLEDSAMYFCASSAGTGGHEQYFGPGTRLTVT.

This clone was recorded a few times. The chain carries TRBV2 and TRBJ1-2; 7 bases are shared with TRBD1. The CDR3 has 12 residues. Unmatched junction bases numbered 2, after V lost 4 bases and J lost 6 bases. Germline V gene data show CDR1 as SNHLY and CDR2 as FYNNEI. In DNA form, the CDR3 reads TGTGCCAGCAGTGGGGACAGCCATGGCTACACCTTC. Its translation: CASSGDSHGYTF.

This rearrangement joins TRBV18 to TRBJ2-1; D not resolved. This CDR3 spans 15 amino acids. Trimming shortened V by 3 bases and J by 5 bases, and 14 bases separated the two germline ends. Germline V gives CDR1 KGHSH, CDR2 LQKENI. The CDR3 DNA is TGTGCCAGCTCACCTATGGGAACAGTCGACAATGAGCAGTTCTTC. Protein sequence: CASSPMGTVDNEQFF.

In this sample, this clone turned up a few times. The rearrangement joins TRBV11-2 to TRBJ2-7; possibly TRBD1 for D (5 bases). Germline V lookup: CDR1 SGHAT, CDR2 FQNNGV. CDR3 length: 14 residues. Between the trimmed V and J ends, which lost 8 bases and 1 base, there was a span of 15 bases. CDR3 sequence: CASPGWTPSYEQYF. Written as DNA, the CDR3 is TGTGCCAGCCCCGGGTGGACACCTTCCTACGAGCAGTACTTC.

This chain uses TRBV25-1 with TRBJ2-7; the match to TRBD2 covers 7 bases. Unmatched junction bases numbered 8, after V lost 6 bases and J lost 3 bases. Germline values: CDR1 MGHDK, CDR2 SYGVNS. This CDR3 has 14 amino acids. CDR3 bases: TGTGCCAGCAGGGCCTCTAGCGGCCACTACGAGCAGTACTTC. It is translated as CASRASSGHYEQYF.

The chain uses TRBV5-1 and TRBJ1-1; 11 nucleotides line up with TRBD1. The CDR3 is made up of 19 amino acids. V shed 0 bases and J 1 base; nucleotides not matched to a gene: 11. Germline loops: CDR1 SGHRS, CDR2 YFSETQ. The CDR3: CASSLAGAGTGGSNTEAFF. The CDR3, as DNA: TGCGCCAGCAGCTTGGCCGGGGCTGGGACAGGGGGTTCGAACACTGAAGCTTTCTTT.

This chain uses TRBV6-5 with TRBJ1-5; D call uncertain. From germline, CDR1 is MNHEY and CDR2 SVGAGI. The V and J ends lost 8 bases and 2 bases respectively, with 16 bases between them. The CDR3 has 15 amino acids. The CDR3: CASGEGPRGNQPQHF. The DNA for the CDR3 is TGTGCCAGCGGAGAGGGTCCTCGGGGCAATCAGCCCCAGCATTTT.

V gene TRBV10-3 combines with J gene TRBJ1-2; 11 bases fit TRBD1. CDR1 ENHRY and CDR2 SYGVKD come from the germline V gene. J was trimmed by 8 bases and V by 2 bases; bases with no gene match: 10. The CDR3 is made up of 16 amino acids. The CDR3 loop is CAISEPGRDRGEGYTF. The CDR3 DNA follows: TGTGCCATCAGTGAGCCCGGGAGGGACAGGGGGGAAGGCTACACCTTC.

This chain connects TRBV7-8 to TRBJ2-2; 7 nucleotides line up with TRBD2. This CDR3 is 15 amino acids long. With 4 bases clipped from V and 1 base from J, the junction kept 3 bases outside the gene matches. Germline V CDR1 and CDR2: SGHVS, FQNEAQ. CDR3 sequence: CASSSLAVNTGELFF. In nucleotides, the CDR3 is TGTGCCAGCAGCTCGCTAGCGGTGAACACCGGGGAGCTGTTTTTT.

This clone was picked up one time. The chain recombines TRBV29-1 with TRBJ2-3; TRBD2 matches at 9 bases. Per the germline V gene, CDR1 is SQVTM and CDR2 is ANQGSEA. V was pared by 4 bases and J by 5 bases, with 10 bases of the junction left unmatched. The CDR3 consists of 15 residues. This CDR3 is CSVGMREGGQDTQYF. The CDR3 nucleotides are TGCAGCGTTGGGATGCGGGAGGGTGGTCAAGATACGCAGTATTTT.

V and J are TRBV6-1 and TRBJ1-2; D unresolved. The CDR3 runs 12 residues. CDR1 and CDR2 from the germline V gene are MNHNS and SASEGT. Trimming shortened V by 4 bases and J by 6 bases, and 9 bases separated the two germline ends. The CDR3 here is CASSARHHGYTF. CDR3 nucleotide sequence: TGTGCCAGCAGTGCAAGACACCATGGCTACACCTTC.

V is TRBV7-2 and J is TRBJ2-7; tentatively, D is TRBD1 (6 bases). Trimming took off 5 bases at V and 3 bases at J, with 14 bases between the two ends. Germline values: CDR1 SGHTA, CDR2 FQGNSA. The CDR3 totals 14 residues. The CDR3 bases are TGTGCCAGCAGCGCTCGGGACAAGAACTACGAGCAGTACTTC. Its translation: CASSARDKNYEQYF.

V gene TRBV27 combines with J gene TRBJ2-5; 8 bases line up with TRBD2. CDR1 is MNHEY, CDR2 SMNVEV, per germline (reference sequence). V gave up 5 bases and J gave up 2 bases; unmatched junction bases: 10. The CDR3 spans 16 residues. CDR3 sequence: CASSPSWSGGQETQYF. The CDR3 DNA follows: TGTGCCAGCAGTCCCTCCTGGTCGGGGGGGCAAGAGACCCAGTACTTC.

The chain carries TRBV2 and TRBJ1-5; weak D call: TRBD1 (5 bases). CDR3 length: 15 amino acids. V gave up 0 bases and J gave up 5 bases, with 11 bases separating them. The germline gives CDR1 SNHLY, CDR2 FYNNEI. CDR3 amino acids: CASSEAGGGYQPQHF. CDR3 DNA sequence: TGTGCCAGCAGTGAAGCCGGGGGGGGGTATCAGCCCCAGCATTTT.

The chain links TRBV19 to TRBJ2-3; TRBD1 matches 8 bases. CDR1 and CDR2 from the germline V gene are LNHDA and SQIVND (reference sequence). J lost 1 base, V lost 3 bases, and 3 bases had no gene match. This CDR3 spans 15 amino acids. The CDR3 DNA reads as TGTGCCAGTAGTATGGAGGGACAGGGCACAGATACGCAGTATTTT. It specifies CASSMEGQGTDTQYF.